One and the same sample provided the 27 T cell receptor beta chains below, sequenced in a study of early T cells in non-severe SARS-CoV-2 infection. TCRdb reanalysed the 5' RACE reads using MiXCR and keeps one entry per CDR3 protein. Of some 91,000 distinct CDR3 sequences listed, approximately 10% were seen once; the top ten hold under 5%. Material: whole blood, obtained at baseline. The receptors come from an adult who was a healthcare worker with PCR-confirmed SARS-CoV-2 infection or an uninfected control (not recorded which).

This clonotype has more than one count but fewer than ten. The chain couples TRBV6-5 to TRBJ1-1, with D unclear. The germline V gene encodes CDR1 MNHEY and CDR2 SVGAGI. The CDR3 spans 15 residues. Between the trimmed V and J ends, which lost 2 bases and 7 bases, there was a span of 17 bases. The CDR3: CASSYSVQLSNEAFF. In DNA form, the CDR3 reads TGTGCCAGCAGTTACAGCGTCCAACTGAGCAATGAAGCTTTCTTT.

This clonotype turned up a few times. This chain connects TRBV27 to TRBJ2-7; tentatively, D is TRBD1 or TRBD2 (5 bases each). The V gene lost 9 bases and the J gene lost 3 bases, with 18 bases spanning the gap. Germline CDR1 MNHEY, CDR2 SMNVEV (reference sequence). The CDR3 length is 14 residues. CDR3 region: CASRGSEGRYEQYF. DNA of the CDR3: TGTGCCAGTCGGGGTAGCGAGGGACGCTACGAGCAGTACTTC.

This clonotype has ten or more counts. This chain connects TRBV7-8 to TRBJ1-1, with D possibly TRBD1 on 5 matching bases. Germline values: CDR1 SGHVS, CDR2 FQNEAQ. This CDR3 spans 14 amino acids. With 5 bases removed from V and 0 bases from J, the gap between germline ends came to 10 bases. Here the CDR3 reads CASSPGRVNTEAFF. The CDR3 DNA reads as TGTGCCAGCAGCCCGGGACGGGTGAACACTGAAGCTTTCTTT.

This clonotype has more than one count but fewer than ten. The chain has TRBV6-5 and TRBJ1-2; 8 nucleotides line up with TRBD1. Germline V gives CDR1 MNHEY, CDR2 SVGAGI. The CDR3 is 12 amino acids. With 7 bases clipped from V and 7 bases from J, the junction kept 5 bases outside the gene matches. In DNA form, the CDR3 reads TGTGCCAGCACTCTGGACAGGGTTGGCTACACCTTC. Amino acid sequence: CASTLDRVGYTF.

V gene TRBV3-1 combines with J gene TRBJ2-1, with D tentatively TRBD1 (6 bases). This CDR3 comprises 13 residues. V shed 4 bases and J shed 5 bases, with 9 bases lying between them. In germline, CDR1 is LGHDT, CDR2 YNNKEL (reference sequence). The CDR3 DNA follows: TGTGCCAGCAGCCTGACAGGAGACAATGAGCAGTTCTTC. This sequence encodes CASSLTGDNEQFF.

This rearrangement joins TRBV20-1 to TRBJ1-4, with D uncertain. The germline V gene has CDR1 DFQATT and CDR2 SNEGSKA (reference sequence). The CDR3 runs 14 residues. V dropped 1 base and J dropped 5 bases, with 11 bases sitting between them. The CDR3, as DNA: TGCAGTGCTAGAGGGGCCCAAAGGAATGAAAAACTGTTTTTT. As protein: CSARGAQRNEKLFF.

In this sample, this clonotype is medium-sized. The CDR3 here is CASSERESGHNEQFF. The CDR3 DNA is TGTGCCAGCAGTGAGAGGGAGTCGGGACACAATGAGCAGTTCTTC. This chain links TRBV6-1 with TRBJ2-1, with D perhaps given as TRBD1 or TRBD2 (5 bases each). The CDR3 runs to 15 residues. Trimming removed 3 bases from V and 5 bases from J, with 14 bases in between. Germline V lookup: CDR1 MNHNS, CDR2 SASEGT.

This clonotype was counted between two and nine times. The junction and the germline gene differ at one end; a read error may be behind it. V is TRBV25-1 and J is TRBJ1-2, with 8 bases identical to TRBD1. The V gene's germline CDR1 is MGHDK and CDR2 SYGVNS. The length of the CDR3 is 12 residues. CDR3 bases: TGTGCCAGCAGTGCCGGGACAGGAGGACCTTCCTTC. This codes for CASSAGTGGPSF.

The V gene is TRBV18, the J gene TRBJ2-5; tentatively, D is TRBD1 (5 bases). Germline lookup yields CDR1 KGHSH and CDR2 LQKENI. Trimming cost V 0 bases and J 4 bases, with 9 bases left between them. CDR3 length: 14 amino acids. CDR3 nucleotides: TGTGCCAGCTCACCACCGTCAGGGTTAGAGACCCAGTACTTC. Translated: CASSPPSGLETQYF.

This clonotype has a handful of counts. DNA for the CDR3: TGCGCCAGCAGAGGGAACAAGATCTCTGGAAACACCATATATTTT. Encoded protein: CASRGNKISGNTIYF. This chain connects TRBV10-1 to TRBJ1-3; no clear D gene. The CDR3 length is 15 residues. In germline, CDR1 is WNHNN, CDR2 SYGVQD (reference sequence). V was clipped by 6 bases and J by 0 bases, with 12 bases between them.

The rearrangement joins TRBV27 to TRBJ2-7; D not resolved. There are 12 residues in the CDR3. Trimming shortened V by 6 bases and J by 4 bases, and 10 bases separated the two germline ends. Germline V CDR1 and CDR2: MNHEY, SMNVEV (reference sequence). CDR3 DNA sequence: TGTGCCAGCAGGAGTCAGGCATACGAGCAGTACTTC. Its protein is CASRSQAYEQYF.

This clonotype was observed at least ten times. The genes are TRBV29-1 and TRBJ1-1, with D perhaps matching TRBD1 (5 bases). The CDR3 has 14 amino acids. The germline gives CDR1 SQVTM, CDR2 ANQGSEA. V was clipped by 3 bases and J by 1 base, with 12 bases between them. CDR3 in DNA: TGCAGCGTTGATGAACCGACAGCGAACACTGAAGCTTTCTTT. This encodes CSVDEPTANTEAFF.

The genes are TRBV7-6 and TRBJ2-7, with D perhaps matching TRBD2 (5 bases). Germline loops: CDR1 SGHVS, CDR2 FNYEAQ. This CDR3 has 14 residues. Between the trimmed V and J ends, which lost 1 base and 2 bases, there was a span of 9 bases. The CDR3 DNA sequence: TGTGCCAGCAGCTTAGGAGGGAATACCTACGAGCAGTACTTC. Protein sequence: CASSLGGNTYEQYF. The full variable domain, rest sourced from reference TRBV7-6 and TRBJ2-7, is GAGVSQSPRYKVTKRGQDVALRCDPISGHVSLYWYRQALGQGPEFLTYFNYEAQQDKSGLPNDRFSAERPEGSISTLTIQRTEQRDSAMYRCASSLGGNTYEQYFGPGTRLTVT.

The chain recombines TRBV9 with TRBJ2-7; no clear D. Germline values: CDR1 SGDLS, CDR2 YYNGEE. Trimming cost V 0 bases and J 0 bases, with 10 bases left between them. The CDR3 length is 15 residues. The CDR3 coding sequence is TGTGCCAGCAGCGTAGCTAGTCAGCCCTCCTACGAGCAGTACTTC. It is translated as CASSVASQPSYEQYF.

This clonotype occurred many times. The V and J genes are TRBV4-3 and TRBJ2-3, with 7 nucleotides matching TRBD2. Germline CDR1 is LGHNA and CDR2 is YSLEER. The ends lost 3 bases at V and 5 bases at J; junction bases unmatched: 14. The CDR3 loop spans 17 amino acids. CDR3 sequence reads: CASSQDRSGTTGDTQYF. The CDR3 bases are TGCGCCAGCAGCCAGGATCGATCCGGGACTACGGGAGATACGCAGTATTTT.

The rearrangement joins TRBV3-2 to TRBJ2-7; the D call of TRBD1 is as the table states it, not checked on the DNA. TRBV3-2 is described as a pseudogene. The CDR3 covers 14 residues. In DNA, the CDR3 is TGTGCCAGCAGCCCCCCTTGGGATAGGTACGAGCAGTACTTC. It yields the protein CASSPPWDRYEQYF.

Comments on this clonotype: A read error may explain this, as a much larger clone is one base away. The chain carries TRBV7-6 and TRBJ2-5; D is unresolved. CDR1 SGHVS and CDR2 FNYEAQ come from the germline V gene. The V end was cut by 3 bases, the J end by 4 bases, with 3 bases between. The CDR3 sequence is 11 residues long. CDR3 nucleotide sequence: TGTGCCAGCAGCTTCCGAGAGACCCAGTACTTC. This gives the protein CASSFRETQYF.

The sample holds one count of this clonotype. V gene TRBV2 combines with J gene TRBJ2-2; 8 positions agree with TRBD2. The CDR3 is 16 amino acids. Germline V lookup: CDR1 SNHLY, CDR2 FYNNEI. V lost 3 bases, J lost 6 bases, and 9 bases stayed unmatched. The CDR3 is CASSERREAAAGELFF. As DNA, the CDR3 is TGTGCCAGCAGTGAGCGGCGGGAGGCCGCCGCCGGGGAGCTGTTTTTT. Using reference TRBV2 and TRBJ2-2 for the parts outside the CDR3, the full variable domain is EPEVTQTPSHQVTQMGQEVILRCVPISNHLYFYWYRQILGQKVEFLVSFYNNEISEKSEIFDDQFSVERPDGSNFTLKIRSTKLEDSAMYFCASSERREAAAGELFFGEGSRLTVL.

There are many counts of this clonotype. J is TRBJ2-5 and V is TRBV20-1; 10 bases are shared with TRBD2. J lost 2 bases, V lost 6 bases, and 6 bases had no gene match. CDR3 size: 14 residues. Germline CDR1 DFQATT, CDR2 SNEGSKA (reference sequence). The CDR3 sequence: CSALAGEGQETQYF. DNA of the CDR3: TGCAGTGCCCTAGCGGGAGAAGGGCAAGAGACCCAGTACTTC.

This sequence joins TRBV10-3 and TRBJ1-1, with unresolved D. The CDR3 length is 13 residues. Germline CDR1 ENHRY, CDR2 SYGVKD. The ends were cut back, 0 bases at V and 5 bases at J, with 7 bases in the middle. The CDR3 is CAISESIGTEAFF. In nucleotides, the CDR3 is TGTGCCATCAGTGAGTCAATCGGGACTGAAGCTTTCTTT.

Only a few counts were recorded for this clonotype. V and J are TRBV10-3 and TRBJ2-1; perhaps TRBD2 as D (6 bases). The CDR3 extends over 11 amino acids. The ends were cut back, 10 bases at V and 7 bases at J, with 11 bases in the middle. Germline V gene sequence: CDR1 ENHRY, CDR2 SYGVKD. CDR3 in DNA: TGTGCCACCGTTAGCGGTAATGAGCAGTTCTTC. This encodes CATVSGNEQFF.

This clonotype has ten or more counts. The chain couples TRBV2 to TRBJ1-1; 8 nucleotides agree with TRBD1. J was trimmed by 0 bases and V by 7 bases; bases with no gene match: 4. The CDR3 consists of 14 residues. From germline, CDR1 is SNHLY and CDR2 FYNNEI. The CDR3 bases are TGTGCCAGCACCGGGACAGGTCTGAACACTGAAGCTTTCTTT. It translates to CASTGTGLNTEAFF.

In this sample, this clonotype turned up a few times. This chain joins TRBV4-1 and TRBJ1-2; 9 bases are a match to TRBD1. Germline-derived CDR1 and CDR2 are MGHRA and YSYEKL. V was clipped by 4 bases and J by 2 bases; unmatched bases: 5. The CDR3 consists of 15 residues. CDR3 residues: CASSLGTGTNYGYTF. CDR3 coding DNA: TGCGCCAGCAGCCTTGGGACAGGGACGAACTATGGCTACACCTTC.

This clonotype was counted many times. CDR3 residues: CASRRSEKLFF. The CDR3 nucleotides are TGTGCCAGTAGGAGGAGTGAAAAACTGTTTTTT. V usage is TRBV19 and J usage is TRBJ1-4; no clear D gene. The CDR3 is made up of 11 amino acids. The V gene's germline CDR1 is LNHDA and CDR2 SQIVND (reference sequence). The ends were cut back, 6 bases at V and 7 bases at J, with 6 bases in the middle.

This rearrangement joins TRBV3-1 to TRBJ2-7, with 7 bases lining up with TRBD2. Germline values: CDR1 LGHDT, CDR2 YNNKEL (reference sequence). This CDR3 has 13 residues. Trimming cost V 4 bases and J 5 bases; bases outside gene matches: 5. The CDR3 sequence is CASSLRLAHEQYF. The CDR3 coding sequence is TGTGCCAGCAGCCTCCGACTAGCTCACGAGCAGTACTTC.

This clonotype was seen a few times. The chain is built from TRBV18 and TRBJ1-5; 9 nucleotides agree with TRBD1. Germline-derived CDR1 and CDR2 are KGHSH and LQKENI. V lost 4 bases, J lost 7 bases, and 5 bases stayed unmatched. The CDR3 totals 14 residues. Written as DNA, the CDR3 is TGTGCCAGCTCACTACAGGGGGCCCAGCAGCCCCAGCATTTT. As protein: CASSLQGAQQPQHF.

This clonotype was seen only a few times. CDR3 residues: CASRGGLAGGSDTQYF. For the CDR3, the DNA is TGTGCCAGCAGAGGAGGACTAGCGGGGGGGTCGGATACGCAGTATTTT. The rearrangement joins TRBV11-2 to TRBJ2-3, with 15 nucleotides matching TRBD2. With V trimmed by 6 bases and J by 6 bases, 7 bases remained unmatched. The CDR3 spans 16 residues. Germline V gives CDR1 SGHAT, CDR2 FQNNGV.